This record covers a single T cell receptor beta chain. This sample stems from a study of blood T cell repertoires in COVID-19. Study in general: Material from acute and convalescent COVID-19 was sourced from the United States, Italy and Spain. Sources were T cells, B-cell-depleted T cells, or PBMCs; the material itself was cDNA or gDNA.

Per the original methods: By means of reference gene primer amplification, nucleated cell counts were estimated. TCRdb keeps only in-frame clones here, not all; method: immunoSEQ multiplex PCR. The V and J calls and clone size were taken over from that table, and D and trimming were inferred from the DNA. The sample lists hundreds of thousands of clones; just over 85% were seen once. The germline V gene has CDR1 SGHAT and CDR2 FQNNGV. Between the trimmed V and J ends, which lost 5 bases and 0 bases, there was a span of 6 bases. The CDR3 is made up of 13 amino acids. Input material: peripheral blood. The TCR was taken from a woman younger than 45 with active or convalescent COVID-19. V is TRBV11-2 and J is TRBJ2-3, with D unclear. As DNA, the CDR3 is TGTGCCAGCAGCCTCTTTAGCACAGATACGCAGTATTTT. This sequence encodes CASSLFSTDTQYF.